The 8 T cell receptor beta chains listed next were all sequenced from one sample in a study of cytomegalovirus exposure and HLA in healthy donors. With 60 Vbeta and 13 Jbeta primers, the PCR was carried out. Sequencing was performed with immunoSEQ multiplex PCR; in TCRdb, only in-frame clones are kept and a portion is missing. Of fewer than 250,000 clones in the sample, about 85% were seen once. The specimen was PBMCs. The source is a male donor in good health and CMV-seropositive.

The rearrangement uses TRBV10-3 and TRBJ1-1, with 9 nucleotides matching TRBD1. Germline assignment: CDR1 ENHRY and CDR2 SYGVKD. The CDR3 length is 13 residues. V dropped 7 bases and J dropped 5; count of bases not matched to a gene: 5. The CDR3 sequence: CAITKTGGTEAFF. The CDR3 nucleotides are TGTGCCATCACCAAGACAGGGGGGACTGAAGCTTTCTTT.

The genes are TRBV9 and TRBJ2-1, with TRBD1 matching over 12 bases. Per germline, CDR1 SGDLS and CDR2 YYNGEE. This CDR3 spans 17 amino acids. V lost 0 bases, J lost 4 bases, and 5 bases stayed unmatched. The CDR3 sequence is CASSVVGGQGAYNEQFF. In DNA, the CDR3 is TGTGCCAGCAGCGTAGTAGGGGGACAGGGGGCTTACAATGAGCAGTTCTTC. The full variable domain, completed using reference TRBV9 and TRBJ2-1, is DSGVTQTPKHLITATGQRVTLRCSPRSGDLSVYWYQQSLDQGLQFLIQYYNGEERAKGNILERFSAQQFPDLHSELNLSSLELGDSALYFCASSVVGGQGAYNEQFFGPGTRLTVL.

The DNA for the CDR3 is TGTGCCTGGAGCCTCAGAGCCAAAAACATTCAGTACTTC. This gives the protein CAWSLRAKNIQYF. The chain couples TRBV30 to TRBJ2-4; D uncertain. Trimming cost V 3 bases and J 0 bases, with 6 bases left between them. The CDR3 has 13 residues. The germline gives CDR1 GTSNPN, CDR2 SVGIG (reference sequence).

J is TRBJ1-4 and V is TRBV4-1; 10 nucleotides match TRBD1. The V gene's germline CDR1 is MGHRA and CDR2 YSYEKL. Unmatched junction bases numbered 5, after V lost 4 bases and J lost 6 bases. The CDR3 loop spans 15 amino acids. The DNA of the CDR3 is TGCGCCAGCAGCCCTGCGGACAGGGGGGATGAAAAACTGTTTTTT. Residues: CASSPADRGDEKLFF.

The genes are TRBV4-2 and TRBJ2-2; 10 bases are a match to TRBD2. With V trimmed by 4 bases and J by 3 bases, 5 bases remained unmatched. Germline loops: CDR1 LGHNA, CDR2 YNFKEQ. The CDR3 contains 16 residues. CDR3 DNA sequence: TGTGCCAGCAGCCTTTTAGCGGGAGGCTACACCGGGGAGCTGTTTTTT. It encodes CASSLLAGGYTGELFF.

Here the CDR3 reads CASSRTTGNLHF. The CDR3 nucleotides are TGTGCCAGCTCACGGACGACAGGGAACCTCCACTTT. The chain has TRBV18 and TRBJ1-6, with 7 bases that match TRBD1. CDR1 is KGHSH, CDR2 LQKENI, per germline. There are 12 residues in the CDR3. The V and J ends lost 4 bases and 15 bases, in that order; junction bases with no gene match: 6.

The chain employs TRBV11-2 and TRBJ1-1; 7 bases agree with TRBD1. Per germline, CDR1 SGHAT and CDR2 FQNNGV. J was trimmed by 2 bases and V by 0 bases; bases with no gene match: 6. The length of the CDR3 is 16 residues. CDR3 in DNA: TGTGCCAGCAGCTTAGACACGACAGGGATAAACACTGAAGCTTTCTTT. Its translation is CASSLDTTGINTEAFF.

This clone has more than one count but fewer than ten. The rearrangement joins TRBV2 to TRBJ1-5; D gene uncertain. The germline gives CDR1 SNHLY, CDR2 FYNNEI. CDR3 length: 14 residues. Trimming cost V 7 bases and J 4 bases, with 14 bases left between them. CDR3 amino acids: CASTGNLRNQPQHF. As DNA, the CDR3 is TGTGCCAGCACGGGGAACCTCAGGAATCAGCCCCAGCATTTT.